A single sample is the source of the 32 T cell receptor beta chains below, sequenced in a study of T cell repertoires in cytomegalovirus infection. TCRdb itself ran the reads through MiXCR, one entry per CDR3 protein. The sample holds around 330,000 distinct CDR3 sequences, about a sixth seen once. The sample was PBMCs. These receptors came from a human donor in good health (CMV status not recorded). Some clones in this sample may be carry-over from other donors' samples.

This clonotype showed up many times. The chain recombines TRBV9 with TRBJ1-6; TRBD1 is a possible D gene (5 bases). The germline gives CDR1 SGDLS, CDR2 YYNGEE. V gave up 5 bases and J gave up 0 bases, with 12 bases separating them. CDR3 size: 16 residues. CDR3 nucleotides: TGTGCCAGCAGTATAGGGGAAAGCTCCTATAATTCACCCCTCCACTTT. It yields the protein CASSIGESSYNSPLHF.

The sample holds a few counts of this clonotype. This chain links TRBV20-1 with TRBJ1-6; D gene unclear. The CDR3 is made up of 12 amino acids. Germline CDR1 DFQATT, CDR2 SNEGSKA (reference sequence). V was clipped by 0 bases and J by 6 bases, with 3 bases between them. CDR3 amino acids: CSARDPNSPLHF. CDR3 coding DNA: TGCAGTGCTAGAGATCCTAATTCACCCCTCCACTTT.

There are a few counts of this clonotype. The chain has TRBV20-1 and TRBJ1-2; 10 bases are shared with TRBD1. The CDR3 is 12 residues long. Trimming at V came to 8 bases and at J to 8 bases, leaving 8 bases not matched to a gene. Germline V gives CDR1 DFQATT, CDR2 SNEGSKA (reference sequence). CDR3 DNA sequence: TGCAGTACTATAGACAGGGGGCAAGGCTACACCTTC. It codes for CSTIDRGQGYTF.

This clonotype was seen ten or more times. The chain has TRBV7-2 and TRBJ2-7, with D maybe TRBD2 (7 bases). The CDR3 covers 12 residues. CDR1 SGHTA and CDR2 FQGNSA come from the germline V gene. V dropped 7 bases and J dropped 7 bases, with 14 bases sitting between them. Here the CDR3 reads CASTGGAREQYF. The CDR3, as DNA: TGTGCCAGCACTGGGGGGGCGCGGGAGCAGTACTTC.

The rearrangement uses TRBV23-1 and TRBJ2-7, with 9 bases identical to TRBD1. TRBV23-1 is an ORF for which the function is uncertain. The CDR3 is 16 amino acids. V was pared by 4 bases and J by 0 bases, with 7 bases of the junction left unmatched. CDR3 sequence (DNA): TGCGCCAGCAGTCCAATTGGACAGGGGCCCTCCTACGAGCAGTACTTC. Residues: CASSPIGQGPSYEQYF.

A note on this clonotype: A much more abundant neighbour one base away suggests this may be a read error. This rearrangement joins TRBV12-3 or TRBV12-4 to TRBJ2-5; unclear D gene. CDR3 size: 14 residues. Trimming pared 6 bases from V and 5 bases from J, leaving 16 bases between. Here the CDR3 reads CASRLRAGFETQYF. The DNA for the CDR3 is TGTGCCAGCAGATTACGAGCAGGATTTGAGACCCAGTACTTC.

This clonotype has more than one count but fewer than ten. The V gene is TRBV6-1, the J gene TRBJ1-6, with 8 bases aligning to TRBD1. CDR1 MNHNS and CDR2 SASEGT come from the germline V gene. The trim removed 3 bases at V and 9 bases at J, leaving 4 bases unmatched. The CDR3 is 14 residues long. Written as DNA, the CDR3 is TGTGCCAGCAGTGACGGGACAGGAGGTTCACCCCTCCACTTT. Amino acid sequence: CASSDGTGGSPLHF.

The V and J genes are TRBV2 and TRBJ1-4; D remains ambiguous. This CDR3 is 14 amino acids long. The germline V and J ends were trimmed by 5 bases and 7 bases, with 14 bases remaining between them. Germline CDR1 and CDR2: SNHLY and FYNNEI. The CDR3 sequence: CASSLGLTGEKLFF. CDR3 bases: TGTGCCAGCAGTCTAGGACTCACGGGTGAAAAACTGTTTTTT.

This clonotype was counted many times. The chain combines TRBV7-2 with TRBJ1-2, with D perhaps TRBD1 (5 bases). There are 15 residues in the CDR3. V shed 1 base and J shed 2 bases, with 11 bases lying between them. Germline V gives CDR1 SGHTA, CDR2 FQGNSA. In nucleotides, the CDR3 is TGTGCCAGCAGCTTAGGAGGGGTGCCAAACTATGGCTACACCTTC. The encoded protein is CASSLGGVPNYGYTF.

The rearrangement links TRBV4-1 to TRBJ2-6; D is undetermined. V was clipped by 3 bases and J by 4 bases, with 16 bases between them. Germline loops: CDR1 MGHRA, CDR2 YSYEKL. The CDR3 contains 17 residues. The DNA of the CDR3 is TGCGCCAGCAGCCACCGGGCTAACCAGAGGGGGGCCAACGTCCTGACTTTC. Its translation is CASSHRANQRGANVLTF.

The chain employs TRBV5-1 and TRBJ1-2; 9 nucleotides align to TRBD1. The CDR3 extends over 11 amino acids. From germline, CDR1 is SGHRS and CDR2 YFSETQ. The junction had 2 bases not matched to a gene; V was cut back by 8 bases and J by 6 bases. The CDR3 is CASGQGNGYTF. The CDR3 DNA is TGCGCCAGTGGACAGGGGAATGGCTACACCTTC.

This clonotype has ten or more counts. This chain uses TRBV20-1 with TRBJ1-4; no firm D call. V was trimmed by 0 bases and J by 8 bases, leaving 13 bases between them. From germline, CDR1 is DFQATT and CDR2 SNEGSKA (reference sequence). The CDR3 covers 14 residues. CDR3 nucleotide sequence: TGCAGTGCTAGAGACCCAGGATTAGGGGAAAAACTGTTTTTT. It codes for CSARDPGLGEKLFF.

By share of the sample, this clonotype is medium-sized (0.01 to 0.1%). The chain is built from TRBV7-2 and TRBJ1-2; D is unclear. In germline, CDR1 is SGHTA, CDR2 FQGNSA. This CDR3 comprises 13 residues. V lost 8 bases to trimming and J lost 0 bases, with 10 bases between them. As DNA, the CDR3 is TGTGCCAGCGCGAGCACCGCTAACTATGGCTACACCTTC. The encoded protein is CASASTANYGYTF.

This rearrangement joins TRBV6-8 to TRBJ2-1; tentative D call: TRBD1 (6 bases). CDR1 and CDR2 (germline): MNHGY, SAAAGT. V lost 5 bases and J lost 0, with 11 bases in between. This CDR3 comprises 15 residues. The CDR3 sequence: CASSKDRSSYNEQFF. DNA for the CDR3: TGTGCCAGCAGTAAGGACAGAAGCTCCTACAATGAGCAGTTCTTC.

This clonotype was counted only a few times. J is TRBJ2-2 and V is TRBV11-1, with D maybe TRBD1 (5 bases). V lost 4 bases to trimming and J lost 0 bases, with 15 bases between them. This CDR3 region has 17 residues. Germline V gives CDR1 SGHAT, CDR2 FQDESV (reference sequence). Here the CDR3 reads CASSWGGGVANTGELFF. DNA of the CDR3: TGTGCCAGCAGCTGGGGCGGTGGGGTCGCGAACACCGGGGAGCTGTTTTTT.

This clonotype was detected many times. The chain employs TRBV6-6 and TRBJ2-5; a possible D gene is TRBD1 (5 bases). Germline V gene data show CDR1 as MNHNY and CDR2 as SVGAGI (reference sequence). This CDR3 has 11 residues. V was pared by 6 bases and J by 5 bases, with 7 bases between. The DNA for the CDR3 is TGTGCCAGCAGAAAGGGGGAGACCCAGTACTTC. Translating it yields CASRKGETQYF.

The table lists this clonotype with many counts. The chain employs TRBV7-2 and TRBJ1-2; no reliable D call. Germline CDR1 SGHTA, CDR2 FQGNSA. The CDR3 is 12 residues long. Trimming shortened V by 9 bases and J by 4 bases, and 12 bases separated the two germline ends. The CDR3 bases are TGTGCCAGTCGCTTGGGCGTCTATGGCTACACCTTC. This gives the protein CASRLGVYGYTF.

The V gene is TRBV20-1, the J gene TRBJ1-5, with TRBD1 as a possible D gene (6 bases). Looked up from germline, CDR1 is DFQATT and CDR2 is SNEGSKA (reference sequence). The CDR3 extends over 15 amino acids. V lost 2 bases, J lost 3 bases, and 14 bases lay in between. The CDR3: CSARPGRQVNQPQHF. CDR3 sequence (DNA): TGCAGTGCTAGACCAGGGAGACAGGTCAATCAGCCCCAGCATTTT.

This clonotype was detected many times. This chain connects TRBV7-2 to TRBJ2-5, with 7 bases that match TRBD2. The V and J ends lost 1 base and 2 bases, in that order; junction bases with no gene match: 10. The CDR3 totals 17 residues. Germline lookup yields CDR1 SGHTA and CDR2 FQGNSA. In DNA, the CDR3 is TGTGCCAGCAGCTTAGGGGCAGGCGGGGGATTACAAGAGACCCAGTACTTC. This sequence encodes CASSLGAGGGLQETQYF.

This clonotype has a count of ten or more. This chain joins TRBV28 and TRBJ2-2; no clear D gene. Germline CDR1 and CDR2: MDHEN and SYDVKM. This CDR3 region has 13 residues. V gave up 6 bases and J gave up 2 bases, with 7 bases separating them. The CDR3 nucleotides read TGTGCCAGCAGGGTGACCAACACCGGGGAGCTGTTTTTT. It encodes CASRVTNTGELFF.

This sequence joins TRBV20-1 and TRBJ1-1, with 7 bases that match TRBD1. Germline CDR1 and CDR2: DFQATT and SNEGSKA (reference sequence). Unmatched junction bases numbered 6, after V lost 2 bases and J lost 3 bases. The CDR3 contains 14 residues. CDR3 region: CSARSGGTDTEAFF. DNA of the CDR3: TGCAGTGCTAGATCAGGGGGAACGGACACTGAAGCTTTCTTT.

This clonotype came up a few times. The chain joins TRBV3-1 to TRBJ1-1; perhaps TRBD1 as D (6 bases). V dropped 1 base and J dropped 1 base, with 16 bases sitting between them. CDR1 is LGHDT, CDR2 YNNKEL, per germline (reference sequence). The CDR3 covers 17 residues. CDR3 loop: CASSQAFSRGQNTEAFF. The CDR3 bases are TGTGCCAGCAGCCAAGCCTTTTCCAGGGGACAGAACACTGAAGCTTTCTTT.

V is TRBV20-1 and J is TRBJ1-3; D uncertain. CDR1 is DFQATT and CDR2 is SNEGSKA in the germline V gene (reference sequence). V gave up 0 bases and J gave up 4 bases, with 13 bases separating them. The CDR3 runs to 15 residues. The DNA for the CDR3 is TGCAGTGCTAGAGATCTCAGCCCAAGAGGAAACACCATATATTTT. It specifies CSARDLSPRGNTIYF.

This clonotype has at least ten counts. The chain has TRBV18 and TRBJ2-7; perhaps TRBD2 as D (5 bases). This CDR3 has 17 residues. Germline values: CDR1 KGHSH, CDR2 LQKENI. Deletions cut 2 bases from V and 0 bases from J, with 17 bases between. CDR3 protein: CASSPGLAGVSSYEQYF. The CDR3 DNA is TGTGCCAGCTCACCAGGCTTGGCCGGGGTGAGCTCCTACGAGCAGTACTTC.

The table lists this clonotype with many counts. Written as DNA, the CDR3 is TGTGCCAGCAGCAACACTAGCGGGGGGGGCAATGAGCAGTTCTTC. This translates into CASSNTSGGGNEQFF. This sequence joins TRBV7-6 and TRBJ2-1; 13 positions match TRBD2. With V trimmed by 5 bases and J by 6 bases, 4 bases remained unmatched. The CDR3 is 15 residues long. The germline V gene has CDR1 SGHVS and CDR2 FNYEAQ.

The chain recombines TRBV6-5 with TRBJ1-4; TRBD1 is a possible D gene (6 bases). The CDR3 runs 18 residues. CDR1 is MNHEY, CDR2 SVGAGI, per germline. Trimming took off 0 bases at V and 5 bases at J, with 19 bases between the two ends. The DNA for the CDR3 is TGTGCCAGCAGTTACTCCCCCGACCCGGGGGCCCCGAATGAAAAACTGTTTTTT. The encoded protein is CASSYSPDPGAPNEKLFF.

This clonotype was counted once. This CDR3 is CSVATTSTDTQYF. The DNA for the CDR3 is TGCAGTGTCGCTACAACTAGCACAGATACGCAGTATTTT. The rearrangement uses TRBV20-1 and TRBJ2-3, with D unresolved. The CDR3 length is 13 residues. CDR1 DFQATT and CDR2 SNEGSKA come from the germline V gene (reference sequence). V was pared by 7 bases and J by 0 bases, with 11 bases between.

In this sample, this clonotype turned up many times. The DNA of the CDR3 is TGTGCCGGGGGGGCACAGGCCGGCTCACCCCTCCACTTT. Translation: CAGGAQAGSPLHF. The chain combines TRBV7-9 with TRBJ1-6, with TRBD1 as a possible D gene (6 bases). Per germline, CDR1 SEHNR and CDR2 FQNEAQ (reference sequence). Deletions cut 11 bases from V and 10 bases from J, with 18 bases between. The CDR3 is made up of 13 amino acids.

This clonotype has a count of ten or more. The CDR3 DNA reads TGTGCCAGCAGCTTAGAGGGACAGGCTAACTACGAGCAGTACTTC. Protein sequence: CASSLEGQANYEQYF. The rearrangement links TRBV7-2 to TRBJ2-7; 8 bases align to TRBD1. CDR1 is SGHTA and CDR2 is FQGNSA in the germline V gene. V gave up 1 base and J gave up 3 bases; unmatched junction bases: 5. The CDR3 has 15 amino acids.

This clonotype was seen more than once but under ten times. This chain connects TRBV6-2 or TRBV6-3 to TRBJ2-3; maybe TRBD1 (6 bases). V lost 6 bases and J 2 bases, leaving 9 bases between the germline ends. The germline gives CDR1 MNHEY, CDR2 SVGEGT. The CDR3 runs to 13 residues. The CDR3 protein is CASRGADTDTQYF. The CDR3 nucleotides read TGTGCCAGCAGGGGGGCCGACACAGATACGCAGTATTTT.

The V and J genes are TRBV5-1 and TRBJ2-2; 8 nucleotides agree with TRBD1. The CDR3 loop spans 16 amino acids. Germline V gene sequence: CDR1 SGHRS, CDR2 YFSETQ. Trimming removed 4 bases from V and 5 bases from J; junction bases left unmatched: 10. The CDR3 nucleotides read TGCGCCAGCAGCGTCCAAATTACAGGGGGGACCGGGGAGCTGTTTTTT. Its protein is CASSVQITGGTGELFF.

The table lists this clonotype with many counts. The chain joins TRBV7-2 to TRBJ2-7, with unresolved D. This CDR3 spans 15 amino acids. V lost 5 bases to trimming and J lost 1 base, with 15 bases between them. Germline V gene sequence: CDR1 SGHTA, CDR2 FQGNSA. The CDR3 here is CASSRAWEGSYEQYF. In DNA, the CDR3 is TGTGCCAGCAGCCGAGCCTGGGAAGGGTCCTACGAGCAGTACTTC.